A single sample gave rise to the 8 T cell receptor beta chains below, sequenced in a study of T cell responses to AZD1222 COVID-19 vaccine (dated by TCRdb to 2020 to 2022). The library was generated by the immunoSEQ multiplex PCR assay. The table was pulled from immuneACCESS by TCRdb, which kept in-frame rearrangements only. Such tables lose some clones; where checked, under half of the loss comes from unresolved V genes, and the rest has no known cause. Here the sample has more than 150,000 clones; 80% to 90% occur a single time. Of the sample, 6.1% is held by the ten largest clones. According to the study, the label for this sample's time point signals: baseline before first vaccination. The material sequenced was peripheral blood, taken on day 0 of AZD1222 vaccination. These TCRs come from an adult in good health.

The chain has TRBV19 and TRBJ1-5; the D is unclear. The CDR3 runs 13 residues. V gave up 3 bases and J gave up 6 bases, with 9 bases separating them. CDR1 and CDR2 from the germline V gene are LNHDA and SQIVND (reference sequence). CDR3 sequence: CASSIAHGQPQHF. CDR3 nucleotide sequence: TGTGCCAGTAGTATCGCTCACGGTCAGCCCCAGCATTTT.

This clone showed up just once. This CDR3 reads CASSRAPSNSPLHF. CDR3 DNA: TGTGCCAGCAGCCGGGCCCCCTCAAATTCACCCCTCCACTTT. The rearrangement uses TRBV7-2 and TRBJ1-6; D is unclear. The V end was cut by 5 bases, the J end by 7 bases, with 12 bases between. Per the germline V gene, CDR1 is SGHTA and CDR2 is FQGNSA. CDR3 length: 14 amino acids.

The chain has TRBV2 and TRBJ2-7; TRBD2 agrees at 7 bases. The germline CDR1 and CDR2 sequences are SNHLY and FYNNEI. V was pared by 6 bases and J by 3 bases, with 8 bases of the junction left unmatched. This CDR3 spans 14 amino acids. The CDR3 coding sequence is TGTGCCAGCAGGCCCGGGACTATAGGCTACGAGCAGTACTTC. It translates to CASRPGTIGYEQYF.

The chain uses TRBV7-3 and TRBJ2-2, with 7 positions matching TRBD1. Germline V lookup: CDR1 SGHTA, CDR2 FQGTGA. V shed 5 bases and J 1 base; nucleotides not matched to a gene: 7. CDR3 size: 16 residues. The chain's CDR3 is CASSETGQRNTGELFF. CDR3 DNA: TGTGCCAGCAGCGAAACGGGACAGCGGAACACCGGGGAGCTGTTTTTT.

This chain uses TRBV11-3 with TRBJ2-2; 9 bases map to TRBD1. CDR3 length equals 13 residues. Germline loops: CDR1 SGHNT, CDR2 YENEEA. The V gene end was trimmed by 5 bases and the J gene end by 7 bases; junction bases not matched to a gene: 2. CDR3 residues: CASSRTGDGELFF. The CDR3 nucleotides read TGTGCCAGCAGCCGGACAGGGGACGGGGAGCTGTTTTTT.

V usage is TRBV7-2 and J usage is TRBJ2-1, with 10 bases that match TRBD1. The V gene's germline CDR1 is SGHTA and CDR2 FQGNSA. V shed 8 bases and J 6 bases; nucleotides not matched to a gene: 10. The CDR3 extends over 15 amino acids. CDR3 loop: CASSRRDRGGNEQFF. As DNA, the CDR3 is TGTGCCAGCTCTAGGAGGGACAGGGGTGGCAATGAGCAGTTCTTC.

DNA of the CDR3: TGTGCCAGCAGTACAGAAGCAACTAATGAAAAACTGTTTTTT. As protein: CASSTEATNEKLFF. The gene calls are TRBV6-4 and TRBJ1-4; unclear D gene. The germline gives CDR1 MRHNA, CDR2 SNTAGT. V lost 5 bases and J 0 bases, leaving 7 bases between the germline ends. The CDR3 contains 14 residues.

The rearrangement links TRBV19 to TRBJ1-4; D ambiguous. Trimming left V 7 bases short and J 0 bases short, with 9 bases between. The CDR3 has 14 amino acids. Germline V gene sequence: CDR1 LNHDA, CDR2 SQIVND (reference sequence). The CDR3 reads CASNGGATNEKLFF. The CDR3 coding sequence is TGTGCCAGTAACGGCGGGGCAACTAATGAAAAACTGTTTTTT.